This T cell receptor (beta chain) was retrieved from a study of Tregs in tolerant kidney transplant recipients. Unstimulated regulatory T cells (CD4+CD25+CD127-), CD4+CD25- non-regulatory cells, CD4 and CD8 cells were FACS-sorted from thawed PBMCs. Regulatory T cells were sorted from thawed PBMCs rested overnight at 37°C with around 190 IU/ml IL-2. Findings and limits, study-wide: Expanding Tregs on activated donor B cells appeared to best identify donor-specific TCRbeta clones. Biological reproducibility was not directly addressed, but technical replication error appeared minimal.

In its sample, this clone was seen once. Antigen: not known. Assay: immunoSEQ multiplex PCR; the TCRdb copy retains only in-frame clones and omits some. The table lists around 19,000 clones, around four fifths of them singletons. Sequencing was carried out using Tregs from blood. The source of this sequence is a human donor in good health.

The CDR3 coding sequence is TGCGCCAGCAGCCAAGCCGCGGACAGGAAGGGCTACACCTTC. Amino acid sequence: CASSQAADRKGYTF. The V gene is TRBV4-1, the J gene TRBJ1-2; the match to TRBD1 covers 7 bases. Germline V gene lookup returns CDR1 MGHRA and CDR2 YSYEKL. With 1 base clipped from V and 8 bases from J, the junction kept 7 bases outside the gene matches. The CDR3 sequence is 14 residues long.